A single sample is the source of the 24 T cell receptor beta chains below, sequenced in a study of a mutant IDH1 vaccine in newly diagnosed glioma. Time point here: baseline, week 1 (first vaccination visit). Treatment: pre-vaccination baseline after standard-of-care therapy. Repertoires were generated with immunoSEQ multiplex PCR, while TCRdb's copy carries only in-frame clones and drops some. This sample has around 89,000 clones, with roughly 85% found just once. The sequencing used PBMCs, collected from a glioma patient treated with radiotherapy, temozolomide or both. These receptors were obtained from a woman aged 45-65 years with glioma.

J is TRBJ1-1 and V is TRBV18; D uncertain. Germline CDR1 and CDR2: KGHSH and LQKENI. Trimming cost V 2 bases and J 3 bases, with 10 bases left between them. This CDR3 spans 14 amino acids. The DNA for the CDR3 is TGTGCCAGCTCACCATTGGACGTGGACACTGAAGCTTTCTTT. It yields the protein CASSPLDVDTEAFF.

The rearrangement joins TRBV10-2 to TRBJ2-7, with D possibly being TRBD2 (7 bases). Germline CDR1 and CDR2: WSHSY and SAAADI. The CDR3 sequence is 15 residues long. Trimming took 2 bases from V and 3 from J, leaving 14 bases between them. The CDR3 DNA sequence: TGCGCCAGCAGTGAGGTCGCGGGGGCTGGCTACGAGCAGTACTTC. Its translation: CASSEVAGAGYEQYF.

V is TRBV9 and J is TRBJ2-3, with a tentative D call TRBD2 (7 bases). This CDR3 is built from 15 residues. V lost 1 base and J lost 5, with 14 bases in between. Per the germline V gene, CDR1 is SGDLS and CDR2 is YYNGEE. This chain's CDR3 is CASSVSGGALDTQYF. The CDR3 nucleotides read TGTGCCAGCAGCGTATCGGGGGGCGCTTTAGATACGCAGTATTTT.

This clone turned up a few times. The V gene is TRBV5-4, the J gene TRBJ1-6; D remains ambiguous. V was clipped by 0 bases and J by 12 bases, with 10 bases between them. Per the germline V gene, CDR1 is SGHNT and CDR2 is YYREEE (reference sequence). There are 13 residues in the CDR3. The CDR3 DNA follows: TGTGCCAGCAGCTTGGCTTCCATGGGACCCCTCCACTTT. Its protein product is CASSLASMGPLHF.

The gene calls are TRBV15 and TRBJ1-4; weak D call: TRBD1 (6 bases). Trimming left V 3 bases short and J 8 bases short, with 16 bases between. This CDR3 is built from 15 residues. Germline-derived CDR1 and CDR2 are LNHNV and YYDKDF (reference sequence). CDR3 nucleotide sequence: TGTGCCACCAGCAGGGGAGGAGGGGGTAACGAAAAACTGTTTTTT. It yields the protein CATSRGGGGNEKLFF.

The chain uses TRBV18 and TRBJ2-1; 16 nucleotides line up with TRBD2. Germline assignment: CDR1 KGHSH and CDR2 LQKENI. The CDR3 is 21 residues long. After removal of 0 bases from V and 10 bases from J, the junction contained 18 bases not matched to a gene. In DNA, the CDR3 is TGTGCCAGCTCACCACCGAAAATACCGGGACTAGCGGGGGGGAGGGTCAGCGAGCAGTTCTTC. It specifies CASSPPKIPGLAGGRVSEQFF.

A single count supports this clone. The chain links TRBV13 to TRBJ2-7; 10 positions match TRBD1. The V gene end was trimmed by 2 bases and the J gene end by 3 bases; junction bases not matched to a gene: 4. Germline values: CDR1 PRHDT, CDR2 FYEKMQ (reference sequence). The CDR3 sequence is 15 residues long. This CDR3 is CASSLTGTGVYEQYF. DNA of the CDR3: TGTGCCAGCAGCTTAACCGGGACAGGGGTCTACGAGCAGTACTTC.

This chain joins TRBV5-8 and TRBJ2-1; possibly TRBD1 for D (5 bases). The CDR3 runs 13 residues. V shed 9 bases and J shed 6 bases, with 16 bases lying between them. Germline V gene lookup returns CDR1 SGHTS and CDR2 YDEGEE. For the CDR3, the DNA is TGTGCCATCTCTAGATATACAGGCAATGAGCAGTTCTTC. Its translation is CAISRYTGNEQFF.

The chain is built from TRBV9 and TRBJ1-1, with TRBD1 identical over 9 bases. CDR1 and CDR2 (germline): SGDLS, YYNGEE. There are 14 residues in the CDR3. V lost 4 bases and J lost 4; bases outside the gene matches: 5. CDR3 sequence reads: CASSPWTGVTEAFF. The CDR3 region has the DNA TGTGCCAGCAGCCCGTGGACAGGGGTCACTGAAGCTTTCTTT.

The chain combines TRBV6-1 with TRBJ2-5; 16 nucleotides agree with TRBD2. V lost 3 bases to trimming and J lost 0 bases; unmatched junction nucleotides: 7. Germline V gene sequence: CDR1 MNHNS, CDR2 SASEGT. The CDR3 has 19 amino acids. Written as DNA, the CDR3 is TGTGCCAGCAGTGAGCGACCGGGACTAGCGGGGGGGTACCAAGAGACCCAGTACTTC. This translates into CASSERPGLAGGYQETQYF.

The genes are TRBV19 and TRBJ2-1; 9 nucleotides line up with TRBD2. The CDR3 is 16 amino acids. With 3 bases clipped from V and 5 bases from J, the junction kept 8 bases outside the gene matches. The germline CDR1 and CDR2 sequences are LNHDA and SQIVND (reference sequence). The CDR3 region is CASSISPAGGNNEQFF. The CDR3 DNA reads as TGTGCCAGTAGTATTTCCCCAGCGGGGGGAAACAATGAGCAGTTCTTC.

V is TRBV7-6 and J is TRBJ2-1, with D hard to call. With 3 bases removed from V and 6 bases from J, the gap between germline ends came to 18 bases. Germline-derived CDR1 and CDR2 are SGHVS and FNYEAQ. CDR3 size: 16 residues. CDR3 sequence (DNA): TGTGCCAGCAGCTTTATTTTGACATCGGGTAGCAATGAGCAGTTCTTC. Protein sequence: CASSFILTSGSNEQFF.

This chain joins TRBV7-2 and TRBJ2-1; 7 nucleotides line up with TRBD1. Germline lookup yields CDR1 SGHTA and CDR2 FQGNSA. Trimming cost V 5 bases and J 5 bases; bases outside gene matches: 9. The CDR3 runs to 15 residues. Here the CDR3 DNA reads TGTGCCAGCAGCCGAGGGGGCGCAGGGGACAATGAGCAGTTCTTC. It translates to CASSRGGAGDNEQFF.

V and J are TRBV7-9 and TRBJ2-7; D is ambiguous. Germline values: CDR1 SEHNR, CDR2 FQNEAQ (reference sequence). V lost 0 bases and J lost 3, with 9 bases in between. The CDR3 contains 14 residues. CDR3 region: CASSLAVGVYEQYF. The CDR3, as DNA: TGTGCCAGCAGCTTAGCGGTTGGGGTCTACGAGCAGTACTTC.

This rearrangement joins TRBV6-5 to TRBJ1-4; D is possibly TRBD1 (5 bases). Germline CDR1 is MNHEY and CDR2 is SVGAGI. Trimming shortened V by 2 bases and J by 12 bases, and 10 bases separated the two germline ends. CDR3 size: 12 residues. CDR3 protein: CASSYRQGQLFF. In nucleotides, the CDR3 is TGTGCCAGCAGTTACAGGCAGGGACAACTGTTTTTT.

This clone was observed a few times. This chain joins TRBV29-1 and TRBJ1-1, with 7 positions matching TRBD1. V lost 5 bases and J lost 6; bases outside the gene matches: 3. The CDR3 has 11 amino acids. Germline-derived CDR1 and CDR2 are SQVTM and ANQGSEA. In DNA, the CDR3 is TGCAGCGTTACAGGGGAAGCTGAAGCTTTCTTT. It yields the protein CSVTGEAEAFF.

In this sample, this clone turned up a few times. This chain connects TRBV5-4 to TRBJ1-2, with D hard to call. The ends were cut back, 1 base at V and 4 bases at J, with 11 bases in the middle. This CDR3 has 14 residues. In germline, CDR1 is SGHNT, CDR2 YYREEE (reference sequence). CDR3 residues: CASSLRRGGYGYTF. The CDR3 coding sequence is TGTGCCAGCAGCTTGCGTCGGGGAGGCTATGGCTACACCTTC. Variable domain in full (rest from reference TRBV5-4 and TRBJ1-2): ETGVTQSPTHLIKTRGQQVTLRCSSQSGHNTVSWYQQALGQGPQFIFQYYREEENGRGNFPPRFSGLQFPNYSSELNVNALELDDSALYLCASSLRRGGYGYTFGSGTRLTVV.

This clone was picked up a small number of times. The rearrangement joins TRBV14 to TRBJ2-2; D may be TRBD2 (6 bases). The CDR3 extends over 16 amino acids. V was shortened by 7 bases and J by 1 base, with 16 bases between the two germline ends. Per germline, CDR1 SGHDN and CDR2 FVKESK. CDR3 amino acids: CASTDRWGVNTGELFF. The DNA of the CDR3 is TGTGCCAGCACCGACCGATGGGGGGTGAACACCGGGGAGCTGTTTTTT.

The chain uses TRBV27 and TRBJ1-1; D is unresolved. Germline V CDR1 and CDR2: MNHEY, SMNVEV (reference sequence). CDR3 length: 14 residues. Trimming pared 5 bases from V and 3 bases from J, leaving 13 bases between. CDR3 protein: CASSLLLGDTEAFF. The CDR3 DNA is TGTGCCAGCAGTCTTCTCTTGGGCGACACTGAAGCTTTCTTT.

J is TRBJ1-2 and V is TRBV30; D remains unclear. CDR3 length: 15 residues. Trimming removed 5 bases from V and 8 bases from J, with 24 bases in between. Germline loops: CDR1 GTSNPN, CDR2 SVGIG (reference sequence). The CDR3 nucleotides are TGTGCCTGGCGTTTACCGGGATTCACCGTTTGGGGCTACACCTTC. As protein: CAWRLPGFTVWGYTF.

The chain recombines TRBV2 with TRBJ2-7; D call uncertain. CDR1 SNHLY and CDR2 FYNNEI come from the germline V gene. V lost 1 base and J lost 3, with 10 bases in between. The CDR3 consists of 14 residues. The CDR3 DNA is TGTGCCAGCAGTGAAGAAGGCCCTGTCTACGAGCAGTACTTC. Translating gives CASSEEGPVYEQYF.

This clone was detected only a few times. The chain employs TRBV19 and TRBJ1-5, with D perhaps TRBD1 (6 bases). The V gene lost 5 bases and the J gene lost 4 bases, with 15 bases spanning the gap. Looked up from germline, CDR1 is LNHDA and CDR2 is SQIVND (reference sequence). CDR3 length equals 15 residues. This chain's CDR3 is CASSPQGPRNQPQHF. CDR3 DNA sequence: TGTGCCAGTAGTCCACAGGGCCCTCGTAATCAGCCCCAGCATTTT.

J is TRBJ1-1 and V is TRBV18, with TRBD1 as a possible D gene (5 bases). Germline V gene lookup returns CDR1 KGHSH and CDR2 LQKENI. The CDR3 contains 14 residues. V lost 5 bases and J 4 bases, leaving 14 bases between the germline ends. The CDR3 region has the DNA TGTGCCAGCTCATCCCTTGAGGGACGCACTGAAGCTTTCTTT. Residues: CASSSLEGRTEAFF.

The CDR3 is CASSFRGRGSPLHF. CDR3 DNA: TGTGCCAGCAGCTTCAGGGGGCGCGGATCACCCCTCCACTTT. V usage is TRBV5-4 and J usage is TRBJ1-6; 8 bases map to TRBD1. The germline CDR1 and CDR2 sequences are SGHNT and YYREEE (reference sequence). The CDR3 spans 14 residues. After removal of 2 bases from V and 10 bases from J, the junction contained 5 bases not matched to a gene.